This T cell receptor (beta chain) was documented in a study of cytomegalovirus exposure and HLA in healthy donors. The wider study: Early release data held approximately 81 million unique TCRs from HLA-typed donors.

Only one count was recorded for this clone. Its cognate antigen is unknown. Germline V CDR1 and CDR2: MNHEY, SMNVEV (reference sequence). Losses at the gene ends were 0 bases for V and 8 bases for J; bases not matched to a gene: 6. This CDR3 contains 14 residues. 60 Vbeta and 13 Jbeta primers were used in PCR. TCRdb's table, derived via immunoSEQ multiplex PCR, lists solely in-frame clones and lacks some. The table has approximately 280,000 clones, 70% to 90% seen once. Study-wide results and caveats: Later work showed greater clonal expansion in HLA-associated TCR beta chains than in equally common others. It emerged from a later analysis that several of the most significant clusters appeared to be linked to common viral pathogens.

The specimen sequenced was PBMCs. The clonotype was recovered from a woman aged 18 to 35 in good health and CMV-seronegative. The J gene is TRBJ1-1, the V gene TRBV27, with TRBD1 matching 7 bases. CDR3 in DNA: TGTGCCAGCAGTTTATCCGCTGACAGGGTGGAAGCTTTCTTT. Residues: CASSLSADRVEAFF.